Given below is one T cell receptor beta chain in context. Its antigen remains unidentified. These data come from a study of cytomegalovirus exposure and HLA in healthy donors. Study-level findings and limits: Researchers catalogued about 150 TCR beta chains as cytomegalovirus-associated. There were reportedly fewer N-insertions in an Asian-associated ancestry cluster than the approximately 600-donor mean, in a later analysis. Based on reports, TCR beta sequences accurately predicted HLA-A and HLA-B alleles for most subjects. Most CMV-associated TCR beta chains were later found to appear HLA-restricted.

The CDR3 extends over 15 amino acids. Germline V gene sequence: CDR1 SGHVS, CDR2 FQNEAQ. The trim removed 5 bases at V and 2 bases at J, leaving 8 bases unmatched. The PCR used 60 Vbeta and 13 Jbeta primers. This table comes from immunoSEQ multiplex PCR, and its TCRdb copy is limited to in-frame clones, with some not included. The sample has 100,000 to 150,000 clones; the top ten hold under 2%. The rearrangement joins TRBV7-8 to TRBJ2-7, with TRBD2 identical over 8 bases. The TCR comes from a man aged 18-30 years in good health and CMV-seronegative. Sequencing input: PBMCs. CDR3 coding DNA: TGTGCCAGCAGCCCCCAAGCGGGAGTGCCCTACGAGCAGTACTTC. Its translation: CASSPQAGVPYEQYF.